What follows is one TCR beta chain and its context. The antigen is undetermined. Germline loops: CDR1 MNHEY, CDR2 SMNVEV (reference sequence). V was trimmed by 1 base and J by 0 bases, leaving 7 bases between them. This CDR3 spans 15 amino acids. These data belong to a study of T cell repertoires in cytomegalovirus infection. Study-level background: Recently identified HLA-C-restricted and well-studied HLA-B-restricted CMV epitopes were used. In public TCR beta signatures, there were indications of both CMV infection and matching HLA type.

TCRdb analysed the reads with MiXCR anew, one entry per CDR3 protein. The table lists roughly 500,000 distinct CDR3 sequences, around a third of them singletons. General study results and limits: HLA-C-restricted CMV clonotypes gave the most frequent clonotype in two of eight donors. Using cumulative public TCR beta family frequency, the authors identified those who carried CMV together with the relevant HLA.

The sequences come from cultured PBMCs, collected from culture after CMV antigen stimulation. This clonotype was obtained from a human donor in good health (CMV status not recorded). Some clones in this sample may be carry-over from other donors' samples. The chain employs TRBV27 and TRBJ1-3; D unresolved. The CDR3 region is CASSLFAGSGNTIYF. CDR3 DNA: TGTGCCAGCAGTTTATTCGCAGGCTCTGGAAACACCATATATTTT.